This T cell receptor (beta chain) was recovered during a study of identical twins. Regarding the study as a whole: Alpha sequences out of frame and shared by twins had excess low generation probability. With abundant cord blood beta clonotypes, insertions were fewer; memory repertoires showed no such pattern. It was possible that invariant MAIT and iNKT cells partly confounded the zero-insertion analyses.

V lost 1 base, J lost 3 bases, and 19 bases lay in between. The CDR3 has 17 residues. Germline V gene sequence: CDR1 ENHRY, CDR2 SYGVKD. This clonotype was found many times. Its antigen is undetermined. One entry per CDR3 protein, called by TCRdb with MiXCR from the 5' RACE reads. The table includes fewer than 250,000 distinct CDR3 sequences, roughly 7% detected once. This sample was also put to use in a study of yellow fever vaccine responses in identical twins.

The chain recombines TRBV10-3 with TRBJ2-7; D is possibly TRBD1 (6 bases). This receptor was identified in a young woman in good health. The material sequenced was memory (CD45RO+) T cells sorted from blood. The CDR3 DNA reads as TGTGCCATCAGTGAGTACGGAGGCAGGGGTAAGGACTACGAGCAGTACTTC. Its protein is CAISEYGGRGKDYEQYF.